This T cell receptor beta chain was found in a study of T cells in Graves' hyperthyroidism and ophthalmopathy. Germline loops: CDR1 LNHDA, CDR2 SQIVND (reference sequence). The V end was cut by 6 bases, the J end by 3 bases, with 5 bases between. There are 11 residues in the CDR3. Amplification targeted TCR beta CDR3 regions from RNA transcripts. In the first-round RT-PCR of the TCR CDR3, the HTBI primer set was used. In TCRdb, the multiplex PCR reads were re-called with MiXCR into one record per CDR3 protein. The sample shows more than 550,000 distinct CDR3 sequences, around 20% of them seen only once. This clonotype has only a few counts. Its specificity is not known. The hyperthyroidism patients had all been newly diagnosed, and their disease duration was under 2 months. Their ages ranged from 18 to 65 years. Patients with uncontrolled infections, other autoimmune diseases, pregnancy or lactation were excluded. Diagnoses used clinical symptoms, serum thyroxine and TRAb, thyroid ultrasound and orbital computed tomography.

The study's findings and limits: A median about 7 months before onset, the model predicted ophthalmopathy.

The material sequenced was blood. J is TRBJ1-1 and V is TRBV19; no clear D gene. This clonotype was obtained from a woman aged 50 to 60 with Graves' hyperthyroidism that later progressed to Graves' ophthalmopathy. CDR3 region: CASRSHTEAFF. CDR3 nucleotide sequence: TGTGCCAGTAGAAGCCACACTGAAGCTTTCTTT.